Listed below are T cell receptor beta chains from one sample, sequenced in a study of regulatory and conventional T cells in RAG deficiency. TCRdb's table, derived via immunoSEQ multiplex PCR, lists solely in-frame clones and lacks some. The top ten clones hold 1.1% to 1.5% of a sample with under 7,500 clones, around 91% of them seen once. The same data also contributed to another study, on regulatory T cells.

The sample was CD127- CD25+ CD4+ Tregs sorted from blood. The receptors were gathered from a human donor in good health. Each CDR3 is given with its conserved first and last residue. D genes are given only for firm matches. The size of a clone is reported for some rows only, either as once, few or many, or as a class for expanded clones.

>NA|TRBD1|TRBJ2-7|TRBV7-2
TGTGCCAGCAGCTTCGGGACAGACTACGAGCAGTACTTC
CASSFGTDYEQYF
>NA|TRBD1|TRBJ2-6|TRBV5-1
TGCGCCAGCAGCCCGGGGACAGGCGTCTCTGGGGCCAACGTCCTGACTTTC
CASSPGTGVSGANVLTF
>NA|NA|TRBJ1-2|TRBV28
TGTGCCAGCAGTAGTCTGGCCTATGGCTACACCTTC
CASSSLAYGYTF
>NA|TRBD1|TRBJ1-1|TRBV5-5
TGTGCCAGCAGCCACCCCAGGACAGGGGCGGGTGAAGCTTTCTTT
CASSHPRTGAGEAFF
>NA|TRBD2|TRBJ2-2|TRBV5-1
TGCGCCAGCAGCTATGGACTAGCGGGGCAGGTAGCCGGGGAGCTGTTTTTT
CASSYGLAGQVAGELFF
>NA|NA|TRBJ2-6|TRBV10-2
TGCGCCAGCAGCACGACAGGTTTCTCTGGGGCCAACGTCCTGACTTTC
CASSTTGFSGANVLTF
>NA|NA|TRBJ1-5|TRBV28
TGTGCCAGCAGTGTCGGGCAGGGCCATCAGCCCCAGCATTTT
CASSVGQGHQPQHF
>once|TRBD1|TRBJ1-6|TRBV5-6
TGTGCCAGCAGCCTGGGACAGATCTATAATTCCCCCCTCCCCTTT
CASSLGQIYNSPLPF
>NA|TRBD1|TRBJ2-1|TRBV4-1
TGCGCCAGCAGCCAAGGGGGACAGGGCAATGAGCAGTTCTTC
CASSQGGQGNEQFF
>NA|TRBD1|TRBJ1-1|TRBV15
TGTGCCACCAGCAGAGCCCGAACAGGGGGCAGGACTGAAGCTTTCTTT
CATSRARTGGRTEAFF
>NA|TRBD1|TRBJ1-1|TRBV5-1
TGCGCCAGCAGCATCGGGACAGGGACTTTTAGGTACACTGAAGCTTTCTTT
CASSIGTGTFRYTEAFF
>NA|TRBD1|TRBJ2-5|TRBV7-8
TGTGCCAGCAGCCTCTATTCCGGGACAGGGAAAGCAGAGACCCAGTACTTC
CASSLYSGTGKAETQYF
>once|NA|TRBJ1-1|TRBV19
TGTGCCAGTATTGGGGCAGGGAACACTGAAGCTTTCTTT
CASIGAGNTEAFF
>once|NA|TRBJ2-4|TRBV6-1
TGTGCCCTAGGGGCAGGACGGTGGATTCAGTACTTC
CALGAGRWIQYF
>NA|NA|TRBJ2-1|TRBV10-3
TGTGCCATCAGTGATGGACAGAACTACAATGAGCAGTTCTTC
CAISDGQNYNEQFF
>NA|NA|TRBJ1-1|TRBV15
TGTGCCACCAGCAGGGCTGGAGTCGGACAGCATAACACTGAAGCTTTCTTT
CATSRAGVGQHNTEAFF
>NA|NA|TRBJ2-7|TRBV6-6
TGTGCCAGCAGTTACTCCGGGATTAGCTACGAGCAGTACTTC
CASSYSGISYEQYF
>once|NA|TRBJ2-1|TRBV6-1
TGTGCCAGTGGTTTTGGGTTTGGTCGAAGGGGGTTCTTC
CASGFGFGRRGFF
>NA|TRBD2|TRBJ2-3|TRBV11-3
TGTGCCAGCAGCTTAGTAGCGGGGGGCACAGATACGCAGTATTTT
CASSLVAGGTDTQYF
>few|NA|TRBJ1-1|TRBV9
TGTGCCAGCAGCGTAGGAAGGGGCGGTGAGGCTGAAGCTTTCTTT
CASSVGRGGEAEAFF
>NA|TRBD1|TRBJ2-3|TRBV5-4
TGTGCCAGCAGCGAATCAGGGGGCCGGGGCACAGATACGCAGTATTTT
CASSESGGRGTDTQYF
>NA|NA|TRBJ2-2|TRBV5-1
TGCGCCAGCAGCCCCCAGGGTGGGGAGCTGTTTTTT
CASSPQGGELFF
>NA|NA|TRBJ2-7|TRBV27
TGTGCCAGCAGTTTATTGCGGGGTTGGAACTACGAGCAGTACTTC
CASSLLRGWNYEQYF
>NA|NA|TRBJ1-6|TRBV7-9
TGTGCCAGCAGCTACTCCCTCCTACAGGGAAATCATAATTCCCCCCTCCACTTT
CASSYSLLQGNHNSPLHF